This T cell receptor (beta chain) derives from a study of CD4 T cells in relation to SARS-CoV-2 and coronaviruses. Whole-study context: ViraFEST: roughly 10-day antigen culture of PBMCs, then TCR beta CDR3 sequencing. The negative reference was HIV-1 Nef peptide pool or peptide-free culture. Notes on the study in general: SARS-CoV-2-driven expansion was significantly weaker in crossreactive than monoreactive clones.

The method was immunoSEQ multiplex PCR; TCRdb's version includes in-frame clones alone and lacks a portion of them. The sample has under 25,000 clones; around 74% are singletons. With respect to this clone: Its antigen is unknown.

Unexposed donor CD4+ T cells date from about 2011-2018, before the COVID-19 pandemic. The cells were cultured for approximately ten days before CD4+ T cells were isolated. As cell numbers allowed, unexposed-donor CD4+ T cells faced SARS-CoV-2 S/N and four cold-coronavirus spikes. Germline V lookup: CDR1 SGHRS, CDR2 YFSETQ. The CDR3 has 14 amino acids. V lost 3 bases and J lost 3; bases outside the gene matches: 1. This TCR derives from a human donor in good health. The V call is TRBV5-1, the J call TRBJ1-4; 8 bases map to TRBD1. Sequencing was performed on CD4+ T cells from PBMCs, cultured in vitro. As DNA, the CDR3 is TGCGCCAGCAGCTGGACAGGGTCTAATGAAAAACTGTTTTTT. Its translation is CASSWTGSNEKLFF. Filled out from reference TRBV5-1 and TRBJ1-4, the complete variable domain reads KAGVTQTPRYLIKTRGQQVTLSCSPISGHRSVSWYQQTPGQGLQFLFEYFSETQRNKGNFPGRFSGRQFSNSRSEMNVSTLELGDSALYLCASSWTGSNEKLFFGSGTQLSVL.